This TCR beta chain derives from a study of blood T cell repertoires in COVID-19 (dated by TCRdb to 2019 to 2021). Regarding the complete study: The collaborator samples originated in the United States, Italy and Spain and spanned the acute and convalescent phases of COVID-19. The prospective study material was composed of cDNA or gDNA derived from T cells, B-cell-depleted T cells, or PBMCs. Deeply sampled blood TCRbeta repertoires from subjects exposed to, actively infected with, or recovered from COVID-19 were included in the dataset. The repertoires were released in a freely available public database intended as a resource for research on the immune response to SARS-CoV-2. The samples were drawn from two sources: the first 160 participants of the ongoing ImmuneRACE study, and fewer than 1,500 subjects contributed by 6 global collaborators. Sample metadata almost always included a de-identified subject ID, COVID-19 status, age in years and sex. HLA class I and class II types, where available, came from metadata supplied by the sample provider rather than from assay-based typing. What the authors observed across the whole study: The amount of clinical and demographic metadata varied by source and participant and was provided uncurated.

TCRbeta CDR3 regions were amplified from genomic DNA by means of the immunoSEQ Assay, a bias-controlled multiplex PCR. The paper's processing steps were these. Within the assay, amplification of reference gene primers was used to estimate how many nucleated cells each sample contained. To quantify the absolute abundance of each unique TCRbeta CDR3 rearrangement, sequence reads were collapsed and filtered. For each sample, productive Simpson clonality was calculated as the square root of Simpson's diversity index across productive rearrangements. Entries here come from immuneACCESS through TCRdb and include only in-frame sequences with V and J called. Some clones fail to appear in such tables; in the studies checked, an unresolved V gene covers under half of the shortfall, and the cause of the remainder is unknown. The V and J calls and clone size come from that table; D and trimming were worked out from the DNA. This sample comprises about 100,000 clones, around four fifths of them detected only once. The ten largest clones capture about 12% of the sample.

In the case of this clone: There is no known antigen for this receptor. Base quality data are lacking; no much larger clone is found one base away.

Each collaborating institution followed its own protocols to collect whole blood in K2EDTA tubes. Collaborator samples were shipped for TCRbeta analysis as frozen whole blood, isolated PBMCs, or DNA extracted from either sample type. Sequencing was done on a sample of peripheral blood. The receptor was derived from a woman between 65 and 79 years old with acute or convalescent COVID-19.

The nucleotide sequence reads as follows: TGTGCCACCCAGGGGGCAGGGTCCGGGGAGCTGTTTTTT. Its product reads: CATQGAGSGELFF. In this chain, TRBV19 is recombined with TRBJ2-2; 8 junctional bases match TRBD1. Ends trimmed: V by 10 bases, J by 6 bases; bases unmatched to a gene: 7. Spanning cysteine to phenylalanine, the CDR3 consists of 13 amino acids. Here the CDR3 DNA is all that survives: 39 bases in frame from base 1. According to the germline V gene (reference sequence), CDR1 reads LNHDA and CDR2 reads SQIVND. When the CDR3 is completed using the reference TRBV19 and TRBJ2-2 genes on either side, the full variable domain is DGGITQSPKYLFRKEGQNVTLSCEQNLNHDAMYWYRQDPGQGLRLIYYSQIVNDFQKGDIAEGYSVSREKKESFPLTVTSAQKNPTAFYLCATQGAGSGELFFGEGSRLTVL.